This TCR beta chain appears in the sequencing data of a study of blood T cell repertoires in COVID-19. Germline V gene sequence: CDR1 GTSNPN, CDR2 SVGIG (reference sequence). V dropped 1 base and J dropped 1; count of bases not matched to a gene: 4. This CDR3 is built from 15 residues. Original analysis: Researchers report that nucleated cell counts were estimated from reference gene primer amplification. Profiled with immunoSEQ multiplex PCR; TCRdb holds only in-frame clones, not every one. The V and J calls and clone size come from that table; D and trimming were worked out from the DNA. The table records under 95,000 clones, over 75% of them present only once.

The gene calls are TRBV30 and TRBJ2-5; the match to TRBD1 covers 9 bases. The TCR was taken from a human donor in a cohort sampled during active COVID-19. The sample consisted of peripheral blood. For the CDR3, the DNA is TGTGCCTGGAGTGGACAGACAGGGGGCCAAGAGACCCAGTACTTC. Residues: CAWSGQTGGQETQYF.